The 15 T cell receptor beta chains presented below share a single source sample, sequenced in a study of T cell responses to AZD1222 COVID-19 vaccine. Repertoires were generated with immunoSEQ multiplex PCR, while TCRdb's copy carries only in-frame clones and drops some. Here the sample spans about 150,000 clones, under 95% being singletons. The source material was peripheral blood, sampled on day 0 of AZD1222 vaccination. The receptors shown here come from an adult in good health.

This clone was observed a single time. The chain links TRBV21-1 to TRBJ1-5; TRBD1 reflects the table's D call only, with no check against the DNA. TRBV21-1 is a recognized pseudogene. This CDR3 spans 18 amino acids. CDR3: CASSTQHRVGDSNQPQHF. In DNA form, the CDR3 reads TGTGCCAGCAGCACCCAACACAGGGTCGGGGATAGCAATCAGCCCCAGCATTTT.

CDR3 nucleotide sequence: TGTGCCAGCATCAGAATTGGACAGCCGTATGGCTACACCTTC. This translates into CASIRIGQPYGYTF. This chain connects TRBV6-5 to TRBJ1-2; possible D gene TRBD1, 6 bases. The germline V gene encodes CDR1 MNHEY and CDR2 SVGAGI. This CDR3 region has 14 residues. V dropped 7 bases and J dropped 5 bases, with 17 bases sitting between them.

The chain uses TRBV20-1 and TRBJ1-4, with D unresolved. The CDR3 extends over 10 amino acids. Germline CDR1 is DFQATT and CDR2 is SNEGSKA (reference sequence). Deletions cut 5 bases from V and 5 bases from J, with 3 bases between. The CDR3 protein is CSAWNEKLFF. The DNA of the CDR3 is TGCAGTGCTTGGAATGAAAAACTGTTTTTT.

The V gene is TRBV28, the J gene TRBJ1-1, with D hard to call. The ends were cut back, 2 bases at V and 2 bases at J, with 6 bases in the middle. The CDR3 is 13 residues long. Germline V CDR1 and CDR2: MDHEN, SYDVKM. The CDR3 coding sequence is TGTGCCAGCAGTTTAGGAGTAAACACTGAAGCTTTCTTT. As protein: CASSLGVNTEAFF.

This chain joins TRBV5-1 and TRBJ2-2, with 7 bases that match TRBD1. This CDR3 comprises 16 residues. The V gene's germline CDR1 is SGHRS and CDR2 YFSETQ. The V gene end was trimmed by 0 bases and the J gene end by 1 base; junction bases not matched to a gene: 3. The CDR3 DNA is TGCGCCAGCAGCTTGGCGACAGGGTGGAACACCGGGGAGCTGTTTTTT. Residues: CASSLATGWNTGELFF.

V and J are TRBV28 and TRBJ2-7, with 11 nucleotides matching TRBD2. The CDR3 consists of 19 residues. V trimming: 8 bases; J trimming: 3 bases; junction bases outside the gene matches: 21. Germline V gives CDR1 MDHEN, CDR2 SYDVKM. The CDR3 region is CASDTQGVAGGWKFYEQYF. CDR3 in DNA: TGTGCCAGCGATACCCAGGGGGTAGCGGGAGGGTGGAAATTCTACGAGCAGTACTTC.

V and J are TRBV24-1 and TRBJ2-4, with unresolved D. CDR1 KGHDR and CDR2 SFDVKD come from the germline V gene. The CDR3 has 13 amino acids. Trimming stripped 7 bases from V and 8 bases from J, with 14 bases between. The CDR3, as DNA: TGTGCCACCAGCGAGGATAAGCCCGACATTCAGTACTTC. It encodes CATSEDKPDIQYF.

The genes are TRBV7-8 and TRBJ2-1; unclear D gene. Germline V gives CDR1 SGHVS, CDR2 FQNEAQ. The length of the CDR3 is 17 residues. V was pared by 5 bases and J by 0 bases, with 17 bases between. The CDR3 region has the DNA TGTGCCAGCAGCGCGATGGGTCTAAGCAGCTCCTACAATGAGCAGTTCTTC. Translated, it gives CASSAMGLSSSYNEQFF.

This chain joins TRBV2 and TRBJ1-1, with 7 bases fitting TRBD1. CDR1 and CDR2 (germline): SNHLY, FYNNEI. The CDR3 spans 13 residues. V lost 0 bases, J lost 5 bases, and 0 bases stayed unmatched. The CDR3 region is CASSEAQGTEAFF. The CDR3 DNA reads as TGTGCCAGCAGTGAAGCACAGGGGACTGAAGCTTTCTTT.

The V and J genes are TRBV3-1 (or the pseudogene TRBV3-2) and TRBJ2-7; D perhaps matches TRBD1 (6 bases). The CDR3 is 16 residues long. V was cut by 3 bases and J by 5 bases, with 20 bases left in between. Germline V gives CDR1 LGHDT, CDR2 YNNKEL (reference sequence). In nucleotides, the CDR3 is TGTGCCAGCAGCCAGCCCAGTTGGCAGGGGTCCCACGAGCAGTACTTC. This translates into CASSQPSWQGSHEQYF.

The chain couples TRBV5-5 to TRBJ1-1; D possibly corresponds to TRBD1 (6 bases). Germline assignment: CDR1 SGHKS and CDR2 YYEKEE (reference sequence). The CDR3 sequence is 16 residues long. The V gene lost 2 bases and the J gene lost 3 bases, with 17 bases spanning the gap. The CDR3 DNA is TGTGCCAGCAGCTTCGTTGGGGGCCCTGGAGACACTGAAGCTTTCTTT. Protein product: CASSFVGGPGDTEAFF.

V gene TRBV6-5 combines with J gene TRBJ2-5; the D gene is possibly TRBD1 (6 bases). The CDR3 is 14 residues long. Between the trimmed V and J ends, which lost 0 bases and 5 bases, there was a span of 10 bases. Germline CDR1 MNHEY, CDR2 SVGAGI. The CDR3: CASSYSHRDETQYF. The CDR3 region has the DNA TGTGCCAGCAGTTACTCTCACAGGGACGAGACCCAGTACTTC.

The chain has TRBV5-3 and TRBJ2-7, with TRBD2 identical over 11 bases. TRBV5-3 is an open reading frame, and its role is uncertain. Trimming removed 2 bases from V and 4 bases from J; junction bases left unmatched: 11. CDR3 length: 17 amino acids. In nucleotides, the CDR3 is TGTGCCAGAAGCTTCCCGGAAGTAGCGGGAGGGCCTTACGAGCAGTACTTC. Translated, it gives CARSFPEVAGGPYEQYF.

The chain uses TRBV5-1 and TRBJ1-4; tentatively, D is TRBD1 (6 bases). Trimming stripped 2 bases from V and 5 bases from J, with 19 bases between. The CDR3 extends over 17 amino acids. The germline gives CDR1 SGHRS, CDR2 YFSETQ. The CDR3 loop reads CASSLGGQRPYNEKLFF. DNA for the CDR3: TGCGCCAGCAGCTTAGGGGGGCAGAGACCTTACAATGAAAAACTGTTTTTT.

The chain has TRBV9 and TRBJ2-3; no reliable D call. V dropped 4 bases and J dropped 8 bases, with 14 bases sitting between them. The germline V gene has CDR1 SGDLS and CDR2 YYNGEE. CDR3 length: 13 residues. As DNA, the CDR3 is TGTGCCAGCAGCATGTTGTTAACGTCTACGCAGTATTTT. It codes for CASSMLLTSTQYF.